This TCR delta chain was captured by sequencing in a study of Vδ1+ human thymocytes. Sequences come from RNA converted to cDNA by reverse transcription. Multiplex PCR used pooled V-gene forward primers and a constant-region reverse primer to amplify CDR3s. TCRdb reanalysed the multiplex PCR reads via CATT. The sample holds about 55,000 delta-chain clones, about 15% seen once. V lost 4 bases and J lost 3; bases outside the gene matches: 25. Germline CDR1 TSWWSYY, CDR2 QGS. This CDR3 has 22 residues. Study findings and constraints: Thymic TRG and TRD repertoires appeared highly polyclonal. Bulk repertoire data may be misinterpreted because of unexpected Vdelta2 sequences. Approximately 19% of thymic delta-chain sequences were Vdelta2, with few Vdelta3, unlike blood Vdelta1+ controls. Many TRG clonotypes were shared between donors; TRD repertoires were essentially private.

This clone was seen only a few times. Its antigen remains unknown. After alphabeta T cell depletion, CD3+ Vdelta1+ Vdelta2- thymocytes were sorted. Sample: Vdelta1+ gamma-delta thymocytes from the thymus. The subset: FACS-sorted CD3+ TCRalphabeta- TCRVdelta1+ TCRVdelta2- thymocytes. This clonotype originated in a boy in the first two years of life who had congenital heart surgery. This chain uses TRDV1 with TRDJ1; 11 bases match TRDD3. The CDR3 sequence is CALGGAQRRTGGYFGRSDKLIF. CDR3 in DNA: TGTGCTCTTGGGGGGGCCCAACGACGTACTGGGGGATATTTCGGTCGCTCCGATAAACTCATCTTT.